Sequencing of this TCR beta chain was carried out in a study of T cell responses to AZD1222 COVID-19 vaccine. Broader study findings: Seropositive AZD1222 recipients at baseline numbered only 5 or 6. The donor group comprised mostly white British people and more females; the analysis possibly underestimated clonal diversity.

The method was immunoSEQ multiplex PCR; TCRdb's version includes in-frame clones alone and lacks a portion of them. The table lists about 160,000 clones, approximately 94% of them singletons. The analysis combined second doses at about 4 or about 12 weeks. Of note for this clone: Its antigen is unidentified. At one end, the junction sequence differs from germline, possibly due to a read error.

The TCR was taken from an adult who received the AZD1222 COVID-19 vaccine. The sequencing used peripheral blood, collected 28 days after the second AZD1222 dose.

In nucleotides, the CDR3 is TGTGCCAGCAGTTTATTGGGGGGCTGGGACTTC. Protein sequence: CASSLLGGWDF. The gene calls are TRBV28 and TRBJ2-7, with D possibly called TRBD1 or TRBD2 (6 bases each). CDR1 MDHEN and CDR2 SYDVKM come from the germline V gene. The CDR3 is 11 amino acids.